This entry lists 28 T cell receptor beta chains sequenced from one sample in a study of blood T cell repertoires in COVID-19. Repertoires were generated with immunoSEQ multiplex PCR, while TCRdb's copy carries only in-frame clones and drops some. The data show about 100,000 clones, with approximately 90% seen just once and approximately 29% held by the top ten. Material: peripheral blood. Every receptor here comes from a woman aged 80 or older with acute or convalescent COVID-19.

The rearrangement links TRBV10-3 to TRBJ2-1, with a possible D match to TRBD1 (6 bases). The length of the CDR3 is 12 residues. Trimming cost V 8 bases and J 5 bases, with 10 bases left between them. From germline, CDR1 is ENHRY and CDR2 SYGVKD. CDR3: CAIRQVNNEQFF. The CDR3, as DNA: TGTGCCATCCGACAGGTTAACAATGAGCAGTTCTTC.

The V call is TRBV21-1, the J call TRBJ2-1; the table gives TRBD1 as D, unverified against the DNA. TRBV21-1 constitutes a pseudogene. The CDR3 runs 17 residues. The CDR3 DNA reads TGTGCCAGCAGCAAAGAGTCAGGGACAGCAGGTCAGGATGAGCAGTTCTTC. Translating it yields CASSKESGTAGQDEQFF.

V gene TRBV24-1 combines with J gene TRBJ1-2; D might be TRBD1 (5 bases). Looked up from germline, CDR1 is KGHDR and CDR2 is SFDVKD. Trimming removed 6 bases from V and 5 bases from J, with 9 bases in between. The CDR3 extends over 12 amino acids. CDR3 nucleotide sequence: TGTGCCACCAGTCAGGGTGGGTATGGCTACACCTTC. Residues: CATSQGGYGYTF.

The gene calls are TRBV11-2 and TRBJ2-1; D may be TRBD2 (6 bases). In germline, CDR1 is SGHAT, CDR2 FQNNGV. CDR3 length: 16 residues. The ends were cut back, 5 bases at V and 2 bases at J, with 16 bases in the middle. The CDR3 DNA sequence: TGTGCCAGCAGCCCACTACTAGCAGCCGCCTACAATGAGCAGTTCTTC. Its protein is CASSPLLAAAYNEQFF.

The CDR3 DNA reads as TGCGCCAGCAGCGGCTCACCCACTAGCGGGGGCTCCTACAATGAGCAGTTCTTC. Translation gives CASSGSPTSGGSYNEQFF. The V call is TRBV10-1, the J call TRBJ2-1, with 11 bases lining up with TRBD2. The CDR3 spans 18 residues. Germline V gives CDR1 WNHNN, CDR2 SYGVQD (reference sequence). With 6 bases clipped from V and 0 bases from J, the junction kept 10 bases outside the gene matches.

This chain joins TRBV28 and TRBJ1-5; possible D gene TRBD1, 5 bases. Trimming removed 5 bases at V and 10 bases at J, with 12 bases between. In germline, CDR1 is MDHEN, CDR2 SYDVKM. This CDR3 spans 12 amino acids. The CDR3 region has the DNA TGTGCCAGCAGTGATCAGGGTTCCCCCCAGCATTTT. Its protein is CASSDQGSPQHF. Based on the CDR3 plus reference TRBV28 and TRBJ1-5, the full variable domain is DVKVTQSSRYLVKRTGEKVFLECVQDMDHENMFWYRQDPGLGLRLIYFSYDVKMKEKGDIPEGYSVSREKKERFSLILESASTNQTSMYLCASSDQGSPQHFGDGTRLSIL.

V gene TRBV6-5 combines with J gene TRBJ2-2; tentative D call: TRBD2 (5 bases). Germline V gene sequence: CDR1 MNHEY, CDR2 SVGAGI. This CDR3 region has 14 residues. Trimming pared 7 bases from V and 5 bases from J, leaving 14 bases between. The CDR3 region is CASKRRVYTGELFF. In DNA form, the CDR3 reads TGTGCCAGCAAGAGGCGGGTTTATACCGGGGAGCTGTTTTTT.

This chain links TRBV19 with TRBJ2-7; 9 bases agree with TRBD1. This CDR3 is built from 15 residues. V lost 3 bases to trimming and J lost 1 base; unmatched junction nucleotides: 4. In germline, CDR1 is LNHDA, CDR2 SQIVND (reference sequence). DNA for the CDR3: TGTGCCAGTAGTATCGAGGGACAGGGATCCTACGAGCAGTACTTC. Its protein is CASSIEGQGSYEQYF.

CDR3 sequence (DNA): TGTGCCACCCTGAGACAGGGGGCTTCGGGGGAGCTGTTTTTT. Amino acids: CATLRQGASGELFF. This chain joins TRBV6-5 and TRBJ2-2; TRBD1 matches at 10 bases. This CDR3 comprises 14 residues. Germline CDR1 is MNHEY and CDR2 is SVGAGI. Trimming at V came to 10 bases and at J to 8 bases, leaving 10 bases not matched to a gene.

As concerns this clone: The same CDR3 arises from other DNA sequences in this sample as well. The V gene is TRBV28, the J gene TRBJ1-2, with D unclear. CDR3 length: 12 residues. Trimming left V 1 base short and J 5 bases short, with 5 bases between. Germline V CDR1 and CDR2: MDHEN, SYDVKM. DNA for the CDR3: TGTGCCAGCAGTTTATCCGGGTATGGCTACACCTTC. Translation gives CASSLSGYGYTF.

V and J are TRBV24-1 and TRBJ2-7; D is perhaps TRBD1 (6 bases). This CDR3 has 14 residues. Germline assignment: CDR1 KGHDR and CDR2 SFDVKD. The ends were cut back, 4 bases at V and 2 bases at J, with 11 bases in the middle. This CDR3 is CATSDAGTTYEQYF. The DNA of the CDR3 is TGTGCCACCAGTGACGCCGGGACAACCTACGAGCAGTACTTC.

The chain joins TRBV11-1 to TRBJ2-5; 8 nucleotides align to TRBD1. The CDR3 totals 14 residues. CDR1 is SGHAT and CDR2 is FQDESV in the germline V gene (reference sequence). V was pared by 6 bases and J by 4 bases, with 7 bases of the junction left unmatched. This CDR3 reads CASRSAGGPETQYF. DNA for the CDR3: TGTGCCAGCAGAAGTGCAGGGGGCCCAGAGACCCAGTACTTC.

J is TRBJ1-6 and V is TRBV10-3; maybe TRBD1 (6 bases). Germline CDR1 ENHRY, CDR2 SYGVKD. This CDR3 contains 13 residues. The germline V and J ends were trimmed by 3 bases and 8 bases, with 8 bases remaining between them. CDR3 bases: TGTGCCATCAGTGAACAGGGCTATTCACCCCTCCACTTT. It is translated as CAISEQGYSPLHF.

The rearrangement links TRBV3-1 (or the pseudogene TRBV3-2) to TRBJ1-1, with a possible D match to TRBD1 (6 bases). The ends were cut back, 1 base at V and 5 bases at J, with 11 bases in the middle. The CDR3 covers 14 residues. Germline V lookup: CDR1 LGHDT, CDR2 YNNKEL (reference sequence). CDR3 residues: CASSQGWDTTEAFF. CDR3 in DNA: TGTGCCAGCAGCCAAGGGTGGGACACTACTGAAGCTTTCTTT.

The chain couples TRBV6-2 or TRBV6-3 to TRBJ2-6, with 12 positions matching TRBD1. CDR3 length: 20 amino acids. Losses at the gene ends were 0 bases for V and 1 base for J; bases not matched to a gene: 7. Germline CDR1 MNHEY, CDR2 SVGEGT. CDR3 nucleotide sequence: TGTGCCAGCAGTTACTCGATCGTGGGACAGGGGGCGTCTGGGGCCAACGTCCTGACTTTC. It yields the protein CASSYSIVGQGASGANVLTF.

V usage is TRBV30 and J usage is TRBJ2-6; TRBD2 matches at 10 bases. Trimming took 3 bases from V and 3 from J; bases not matched to a gene: 11. Germline assignment: CDR1 GTSNPN and CDR2 SVGIG (reference sequence). This CDR3 has 18 amino acids. The CDR3 sequence is CAWSVFSGGSHGANVLTF. In DNA form, the CDR3 reads TGTGCCTGGAGCGTCTTTAGCGGGGGGTCCCATGGGGCCAACGTCCTGACTTTC. Together with reference TRBV30 and TRBJ2-6, the CDR3 gives the full variable domain: SQTIHQWPATLVQPVGSPLSLECTVEGTSNPNLYWYRQAAGRGLQLLFYSVGIGQISSEVPQNLSASRPQDRQFILSSKKLLLSDSGFYLCAWSVFSGGSHGANVLTFGAGSRLTVL.

J is TRBJ2-3 and V is TRBV7-6; the match to TRBD2 covers 9 bases. Trimming took 3 bases from V and 4 from J; bases not matched to a gene: 5. This CDR3 has 15 amino acids. Germline V gene sequence: CDR1 SGHVS, CDR2 FNYEAQ. The CDR3 sequence: CASSFTAGGADTQYF. In nucleotides, the CDR3 is TGTGCCAGCAGCTTTACAGCGGGGGGTGCAGATACGCAGTATTTT.

This clone was counted a single time. The V call is TRBV25-1, the J call TRBJ1-5; TRBD1 is a possible D gene (5 bases). The CDR3 runs 13 residues. V dropped 11 bases and J dropped 0 bases, with 11 bases sitting between them. Germline V gene data show CDR1 as MGHDK and CDR2 as SYGVNS. As DNA, the CDR3 is TGTGCCCGGTCGGGGGATAGCAATCAGCCCCAGCATTTT. Protein: CARSGDSNQPQHF.

The V call is TRBV5-1, the J call TRBJ1-4, with D uncertain. In germline, CDR1 is SGHRS, CDR2 YFSETQ. V lost 1 base to trimming and J lost 8 bases, with 21 bases between them. This CDR3 contains 17 residues. The CDR3 spells CASSLSGNVDLGEKLFF. The CDR3 DNA is TGCGCCAGCAGCTTGTCGGGGAACGTTGACCTAGGCGAAAAACTGTTTTTT. Full variable domain (outside the CDR3, taken from reference TRBV5-1 and TRBJ1-4): KAGVTQTPRYLIKTRGQQVTLSCSPISGHRSVSWYQQTPGQGLQFLFEYFSETQRNKGNFPGRFSGRQFSNSRSEMNVSTLELGDSALYLCASSLSGNVDLGEKLFFGSGTQLSVL.

J is TRBJ2-1 and V is TRBV27; 9 positions agree with TRBD2. The length of the CDR3 is 16 residues. The junction had 7 bases not matched to a gene; V was cut back by 2 bases and J by 5 bases. Germline V gives CDR1 MNHEY, CDR2 SMNVEV (reference sequence). CDR3 sequence reads: CASSLDAGGPDNEQFF. The CDR3 DNA reads TGTGCCAGCAGTTTAGACGCGGGGGGGCCCGACAATGAGCAGTTCTTC.

This clone was seen a single time. The chain joins TRBV30 to TRBJ2-3; 13 nucleotides match TRBD2. Per the germline V gene, CDR1 is GTSNPN and CDR2 is SVGIG (reference sequence). Germline trimming cut 2 bases from V and 2 bases from J; bases unmatched to any gene: 10. CDR3 length: 18 amino acids. For the CDR3, the DNA is TGTGCCTGGAGTTCTGGACTAGCGGGGGTTCGAAACACAGATACGCAGTATTTT. Translation gives CAWSSGLAGVRNTDTQYF.

In its sample, this clone was seen many times. The junction differs from germline at one of its ends, possibly a read error. The chain recombines TRBV10-1 with TRBJ2-7, with TRBD2 identical over 11 bases. This CDR3 is built from 12 residues. CDR1 is WNHNN and CDR2 is SYGVQD in the germline V gene (reference sequence). In DNA, the CDR3 is TGCGCCAGCAGCGCGACTAGCGGGGCCCTAAACTTC. Translation: CASSATSGALNF.

J is TRBJ2-7 and V is TRBV11-1; 8 bases align to TRBD1. This CDR3 comprises 14 residues. In germline, CDR1 is SGHAT, CDR2 FQDESV (reference sequence). V lost 5 bases to trimming and J lost 1 base; unmatched junction nucleotides: 4. CDR3 loop: CASSRRTGSYEQYF. CDR3 nucleotides: TGTGCCAGCAGCAGAAGGACAGGGTCCTACGAGCAGTACTTC.

This chain connects TRBV7-9 to TRBJ2-1; D remains unclear. Deletions cut 1 base from V and 4 bases from J, with 8 bases between. Germline V gene sequence: CDR1 SEHNR, CDR2 FQNEAQ (reference sequence). The CDR3 covers 14 residues. The CDR3 region has the DNA TGTGCCAGCAGCTTAGGGCTTACGTACAATGAGCAGTTCTTC. Its protein is CASSLGLTYNEQFF.

This chain uses TRBV27 with TRBJ2-5, with D possibly being TRBD1 (6 bases). The V gene lost 9 bases and the J gene lost 0 bases, with 17 bases spanning the gap. Germline V CDR1 and CDR2: MNHEY, SMNVEV (reference sequence). The CDR3 consists of 15 residues. The CDR3 loop reads CASQKTDSNQETQYF. The CDR3 coding sequence is TGTGCCAGTCAAAAAACGGACAGTAACCAAGAGACCCAGTACTTC.

This chain links TRBV27 with TRBJ1-1; 8 bases agree with TRBD1. CDR3 length: 16 residues. The germline V gene has CDR1 MNHEY and CDR2 SMNVEV (reference sequence). With V trimmed by 7 bases and J by 0 bases, 10 bases remained unmatched. The CDR3 region has the DNA TGTGCCAGCAAGATCAGGGGGCGCGATATGAACACTGAAGCTTTCTTT. Translated, it gives CASKIRGRDMNTEAFF.

The chain couples TRBV5-4 to TRBJ2-4; possibly TRBD1 for D (6 bases). CDR3 length: 13 residues. From germline, CDR1 is SGHNT and CDR2 YYREEE (reference sequence). V gave up 1 base and J gave up 9 bases, with 11 bases separating them. The CDR3 here is CASSLWGRVIQYF. CDR3 DNA sequence: TGTGCCAGCAGCTTGTGGGGGCGGGTCATTCAGTACTTC. Looking up the rest from reference TRBV5-4 and TRBJ2-4 gives the full variable domain: ETGVTQSPTHLIKTRGQQVTLRCSSQSGHNTVSWYQQALGQGPQFIFQYYREEENGRGNFPPRFSGLQFPNYSSELNVNALELDDSALYLCASSLWGRVIQYFGAGTRLSVL.

Remarks on this clone: The sample holds other DNA sequences that translate to the same CDR3. The chain uses TRBV2 and TRBJ2-1; no clear D. V was clipped by 4 bases and J by 4 bases, with 8 bases between them. The CDR3 totals 13 residues. Germline CDR1 reads SNHLY; CDR2 reads FYNNEI. DNA for the CDR3: TGTGCCAGCAGTGTGGCAGTATACAATGAGCAGTTCTTC. Protein sequence: CASSVAVYNEQFF.